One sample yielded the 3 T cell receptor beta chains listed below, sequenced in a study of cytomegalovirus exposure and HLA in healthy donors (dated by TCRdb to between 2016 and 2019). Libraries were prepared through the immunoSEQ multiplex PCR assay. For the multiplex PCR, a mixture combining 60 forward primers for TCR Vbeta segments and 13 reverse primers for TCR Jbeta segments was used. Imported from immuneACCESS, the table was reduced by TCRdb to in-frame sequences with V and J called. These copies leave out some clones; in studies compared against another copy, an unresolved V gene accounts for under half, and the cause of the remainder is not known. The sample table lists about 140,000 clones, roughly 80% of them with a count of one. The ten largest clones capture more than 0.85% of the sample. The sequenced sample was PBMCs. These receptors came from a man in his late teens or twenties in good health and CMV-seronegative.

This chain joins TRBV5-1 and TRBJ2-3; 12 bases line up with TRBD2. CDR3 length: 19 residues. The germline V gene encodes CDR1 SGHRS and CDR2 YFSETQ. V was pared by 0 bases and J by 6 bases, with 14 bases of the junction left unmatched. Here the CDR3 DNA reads TGCGCCAGCAGCTTGGTGCCTAGCGGGGGGGCCGTGGGCAGGGATACGCAGTATTTT. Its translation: CASSLVPSGGAVGRDTQYF.

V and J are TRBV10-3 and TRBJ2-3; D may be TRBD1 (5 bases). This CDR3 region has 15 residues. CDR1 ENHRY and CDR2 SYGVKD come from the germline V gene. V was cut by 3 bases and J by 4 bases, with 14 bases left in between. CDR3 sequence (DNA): TGTGCCATCAGTGATCTGGCAGGGTCGGCAGATACGCAGTATTTT. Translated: CAISDLAGSADTQYF.

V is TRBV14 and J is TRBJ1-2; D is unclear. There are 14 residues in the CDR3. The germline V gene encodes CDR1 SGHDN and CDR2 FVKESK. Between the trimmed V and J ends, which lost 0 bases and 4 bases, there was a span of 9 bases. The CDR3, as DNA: TGTGCCAGCAGCCAAGACTGGCGGGCCTATGGCTACACCTTC. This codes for CASSQDWRAYGYTF.